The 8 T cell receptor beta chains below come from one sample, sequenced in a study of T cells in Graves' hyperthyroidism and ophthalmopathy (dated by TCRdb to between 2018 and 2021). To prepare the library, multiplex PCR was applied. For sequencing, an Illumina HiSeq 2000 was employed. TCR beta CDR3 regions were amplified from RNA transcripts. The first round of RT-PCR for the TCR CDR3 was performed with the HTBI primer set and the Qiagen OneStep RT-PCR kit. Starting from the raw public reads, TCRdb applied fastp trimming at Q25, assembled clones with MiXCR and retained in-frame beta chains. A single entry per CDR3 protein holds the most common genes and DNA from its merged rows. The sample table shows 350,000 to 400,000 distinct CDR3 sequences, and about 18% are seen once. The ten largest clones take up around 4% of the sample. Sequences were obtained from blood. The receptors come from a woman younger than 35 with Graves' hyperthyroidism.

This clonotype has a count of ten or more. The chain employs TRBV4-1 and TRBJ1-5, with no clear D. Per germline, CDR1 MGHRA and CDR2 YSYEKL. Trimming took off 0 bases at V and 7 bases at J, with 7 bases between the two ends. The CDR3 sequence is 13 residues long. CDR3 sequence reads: CASSQDRRQPQHF. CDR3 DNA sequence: TGCGCCAGCAGCCAAGATAGGCGACAGCCCCAGCATTTT.

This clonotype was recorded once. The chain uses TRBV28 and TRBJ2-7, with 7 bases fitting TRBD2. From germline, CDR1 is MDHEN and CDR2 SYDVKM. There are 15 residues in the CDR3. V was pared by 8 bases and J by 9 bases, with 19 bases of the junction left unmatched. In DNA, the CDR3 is TGTGCCAGCCTAGCCCCCGGGACTAACCTTTGGGGGCAGTACTTC. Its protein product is CASLAPGTNLWGQYF.

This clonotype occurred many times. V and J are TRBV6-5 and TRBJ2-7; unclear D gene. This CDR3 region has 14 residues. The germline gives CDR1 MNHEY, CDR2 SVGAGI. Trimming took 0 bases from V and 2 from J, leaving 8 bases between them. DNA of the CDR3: TGTGCCAGCAGTTACTCGGGCAGAACCTACGAGCAGTACTTC. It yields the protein CASSYSGRTYEQYF.

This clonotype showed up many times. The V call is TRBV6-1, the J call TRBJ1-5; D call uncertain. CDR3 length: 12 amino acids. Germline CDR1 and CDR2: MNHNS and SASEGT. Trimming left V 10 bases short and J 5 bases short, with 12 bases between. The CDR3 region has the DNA TGTGCCACAGGACGGACCTATCAGCCCCAGCATTTT. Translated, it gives CATGRTYQPQHF.

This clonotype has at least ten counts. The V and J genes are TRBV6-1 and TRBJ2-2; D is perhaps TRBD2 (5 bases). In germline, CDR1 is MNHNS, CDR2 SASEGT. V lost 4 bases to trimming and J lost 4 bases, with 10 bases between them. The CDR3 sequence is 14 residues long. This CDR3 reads CASSGGLVTGELFF. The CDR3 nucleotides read TGTGCCAGCAGTGGAGGGTTGGTCACCGGGGAGCTGTTTTTT.

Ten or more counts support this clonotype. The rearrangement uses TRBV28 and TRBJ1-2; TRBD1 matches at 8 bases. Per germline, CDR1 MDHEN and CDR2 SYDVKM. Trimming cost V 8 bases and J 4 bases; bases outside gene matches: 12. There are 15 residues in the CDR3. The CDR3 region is CASGTSGGKGYGYTF. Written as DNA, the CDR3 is TGTGCCAGCGGTACCTCAGGGGGCAAAGGCTATGGCTACACCTTC.

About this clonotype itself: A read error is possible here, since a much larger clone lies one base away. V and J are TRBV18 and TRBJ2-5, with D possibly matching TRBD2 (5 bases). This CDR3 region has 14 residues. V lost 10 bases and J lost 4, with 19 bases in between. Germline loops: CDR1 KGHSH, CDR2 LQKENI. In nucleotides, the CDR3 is TGTGCCATCCAGTCAATCCTAGAGGGAGAGACCCAGTACTTC. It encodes CAIQSILEGETQYF.

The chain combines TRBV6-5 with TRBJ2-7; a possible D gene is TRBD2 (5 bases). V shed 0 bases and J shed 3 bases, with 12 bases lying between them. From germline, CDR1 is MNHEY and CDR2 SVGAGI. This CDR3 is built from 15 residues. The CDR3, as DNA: TGTGCCAGCAGTTACTCGAAAAGGGAGAGCTACGAGCAGTACTTC. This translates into CASSYSKRESYEQYF.